This TCR beta chain comes out of a study of T cells in Graves' hyperthyroidism and ophthalmopathy. Study background: Peripheral blood was taken when the disease was first diagnosed, before any treatment began.

Amplification targeted TCR beta CDR3 regions from RNA transcripts. TCR CDR3 regions were first amplified by RT-PCR with HTBI primers. Each CDR3 protein gets one entry after TCRdb re-called the multiplex PCR reads with MiXCR. The sample contains about 400,000 distinct CDR3 sequences, 15% of which appear only once. The V end was cut by 2 bases, the J end by 4 bases, with 17 bases between. The CDR3 runs to 16 residues. CDR1 and CDR2 from the germline V gene are WNHNN and SYGVQD (reference sequence). PBMCs came from 9 to 10 ml fresh peripheral blood. For this clonotype: The antigen remains undetermined. Since a much larger clone is just one base distant, this may be a read error.

General study points: Blood also contained most expanded thyroid clonotypes above 0.001.

This clonotype was obtained from a woman aged 25 to 45 with Graves' hyperthyroidism. The sequenced sample consisted of blood. The chain uses TRBV10-1 and TRBJ2-5; D is unclear. CDR3 loop: CASSEGLDVGRETQYF. The CDR3 coding sequence is TGCGCCAGCAGTGAGGGATTGGACGTTGGACGAGAGACCCAGTACTTC.